Each of the 8 T cell receptor beta chains below was sequenced from the same sample in a study of blood T cell repertoires in COVID-19. Measured with immunoSEQ multiplex PCR; TCRdb has only the in-frame clones, and not every one. In the table there are about 310,000 clones, around 90% of which are singletons. Sequencing used PBMCs or T cells enriched from blood (not recorded which). All receptors come from a woman in her late teens or twenties who had recovered from COVID-19.

The V and J genes are TRBV7-2 and TRBJ2-3; 7 bases match TRBD2. The CDR3 consists of 13 residues. The V and J ends lost 5 bases and 6 bases, in that order; junction bases with no gene match: 5. Germline lookup yields CDR1 SGHTA and CDR2 FQGNSA. The CDR3 spells CASSDSSGDTQYF. The CDR3, as DNA: TGTGCCAGCAGCGATTCTAGCGGCGATACGCAGTATTTT. The entire variable domain, with the rest obtained from reference TRBV7-2 and TRBJ2-3, is as follows: GAGVSQSPSNKVTEKGKDVELRCDPISGHTALYWYRQSLGQGLEFLIYFQGNSAPDKSGLPSDRFSAERTGGSVSTLTIQRTQQEDSAVYLCASSDSSGDTQYFGPGTRLTVL.

The rearrangement uses TRBV10-3 and TRBJ1-1; D remains ambiguous. The ends were cut back, 4 bases at V and 1 base at J, with 16 bases in the middle. CDR1 and CDR2 from the germline V gene are ENHRY and SYGVKD. The CDR3 length is 16 residues. The CDR3 sequence is CAISVDTRAGNTEAFF. The CDR3, as DNA: TGTGCCATCAGTGTAGATACGAGGGCCGGGAACACTGAAGCTTTCTTT.

The rearrangement links TRBV6-2 or TRBV6-3 to TRBJ1-2; 7 bases are a match to TRBD1. Germline loops: CDR1 MNHEY, CDR2 SVGEGT. The V segment lost 2 bases and the J segment 8 bases; nucleotides outside the gene matches: 5. The CDR3 is 13 amino acids. CDR3: CASSYLGQSGYTF. For the CDR3, the DNA is TGTGCCAGCAGTTACCTGGGACAGTCCGGCTACACCTTC.

The chain is built from TRBV18 and TRBJ2-6; 8 bases match TRBD1. V lost 6 bases, J lost 0 bases, and 7 bases stayed unmatched. This CDR3 is built from 17 residues. The V gene's germline CDR1 is KGHSH and CDR2 LQKENI. For the CDR3, the DNA is TGTGCCAGCTCCCAGGGACAGGCGATCTCTGGGGCCAACGTCCTGACTTTC. It yields the protein CASSQGQAISGANVLTF.

The rearrangement joins TRBV18 to TRBJ1-6; D unclear. V shed 2 bases and J shed 9 bases, with 11 bases lying between them. CDR1 KGHSH and CDR2 LQKENI come from the germline V gene. This CDR3 has 14 residues. The CDR3 DNA sequence: TGTGCCAGCTCACCAGCAAGAGGGTCTTCACCCCTCCACTTT. Its protein is CASSPARGSSPLHF.

This clone was recorded only once. The V call is TRBV6-1, the J call TRBJ1-1; D possibly corresponds to TRBD1 (6 bases). Trimming stripped 3 bases from V and 2 bases from J, with 13 bases between. Germline V gives CDR1 MNHNS, CDR2 SASEGT. The CDR3 is 15 amino acids. The chain's CDR3 is CASSDRGQINTEAFF. CDR3 bases: TGTGCCAGCAGTGATCGAGGACAGATTAACACTGAAGCTTTCTTT.

The chain has TRBV28 and TRBJ1-4, with a possible D match to TRBD1 (5 bases). Germline CDR1 reads MDHEN; CDR2 reads SYDVKM. The CDR3 is 15 residues long. Trimming stripped 6 bases from V and 0 bases from J, with 11 bases between. CDR3 bases: TGTGCCAGCAGATCTCAGGGTACAACTAATGAAAAACTGTTTTTT. It yields the protein CASRSQGTTNEKLFF.

The rearrangement links TRBV13 to TRBJ2-5; TRBD2 agrees at 7 bases. The germline V gene has CDR1 PRHDT and CDR2 FYEKMQ (reference sequence). The V and J ends lost 6 bases and 5 bases, in that order; junction bases with no gene match: 3. The CDR3 totals 12 residues. CDR3 nucleotides: TGTGCCAGCAGAAAGGGAGGGGAGACCCAGTACTTC. It is translated as CASRKGGETQYF.